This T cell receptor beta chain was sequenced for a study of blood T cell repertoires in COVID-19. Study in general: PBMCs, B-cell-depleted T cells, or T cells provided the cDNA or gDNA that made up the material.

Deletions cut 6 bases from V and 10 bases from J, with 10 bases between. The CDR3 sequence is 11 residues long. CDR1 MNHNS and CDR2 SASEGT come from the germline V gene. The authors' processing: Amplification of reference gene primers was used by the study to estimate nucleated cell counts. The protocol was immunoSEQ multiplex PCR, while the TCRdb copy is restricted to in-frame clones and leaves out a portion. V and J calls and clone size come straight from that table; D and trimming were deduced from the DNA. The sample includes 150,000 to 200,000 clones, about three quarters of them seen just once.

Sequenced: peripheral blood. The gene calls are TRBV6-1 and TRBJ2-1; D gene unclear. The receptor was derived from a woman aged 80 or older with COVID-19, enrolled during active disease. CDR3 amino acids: CASRLVGEQFF. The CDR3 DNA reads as TGTGCCAGCAGACTTGTCGGGGAGCAGTTCTTC.